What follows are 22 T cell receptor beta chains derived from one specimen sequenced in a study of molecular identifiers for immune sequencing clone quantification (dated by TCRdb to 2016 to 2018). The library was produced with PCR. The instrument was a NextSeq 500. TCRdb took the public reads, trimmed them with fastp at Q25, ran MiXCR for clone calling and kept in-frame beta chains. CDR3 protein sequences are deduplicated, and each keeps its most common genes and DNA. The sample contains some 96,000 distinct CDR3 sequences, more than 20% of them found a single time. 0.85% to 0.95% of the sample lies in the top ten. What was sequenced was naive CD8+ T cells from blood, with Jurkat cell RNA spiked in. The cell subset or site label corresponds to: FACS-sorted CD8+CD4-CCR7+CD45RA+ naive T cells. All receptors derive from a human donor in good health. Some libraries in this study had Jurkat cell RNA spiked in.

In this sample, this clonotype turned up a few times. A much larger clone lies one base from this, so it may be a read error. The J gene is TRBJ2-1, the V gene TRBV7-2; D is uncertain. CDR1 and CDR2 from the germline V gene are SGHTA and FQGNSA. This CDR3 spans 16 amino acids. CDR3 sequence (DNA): TGTGCCAGCAACTTAGATCCAGAACCCTCCTACAATGAGCAGTTCTTC. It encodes CASNLDPEPSYNEQFF.

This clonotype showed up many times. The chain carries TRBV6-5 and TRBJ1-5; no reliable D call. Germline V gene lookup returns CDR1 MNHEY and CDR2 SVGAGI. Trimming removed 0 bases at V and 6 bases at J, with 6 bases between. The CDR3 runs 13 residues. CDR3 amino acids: CASSYSSRQPQHF. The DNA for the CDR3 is TGTGCCAGCAGTTACTCCTCGCGTCAGCCCCAGCATTTT.

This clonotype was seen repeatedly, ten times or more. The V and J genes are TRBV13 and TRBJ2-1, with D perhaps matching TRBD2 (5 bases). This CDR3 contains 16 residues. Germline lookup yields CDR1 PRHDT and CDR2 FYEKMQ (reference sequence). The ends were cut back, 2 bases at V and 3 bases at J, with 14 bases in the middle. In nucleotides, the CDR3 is TGTGCCAGCAGCTTATTTGCGGGCCCCTACTACAATGAGCAGTTCTTC. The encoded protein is CASSLFAGPYYNEQFF.

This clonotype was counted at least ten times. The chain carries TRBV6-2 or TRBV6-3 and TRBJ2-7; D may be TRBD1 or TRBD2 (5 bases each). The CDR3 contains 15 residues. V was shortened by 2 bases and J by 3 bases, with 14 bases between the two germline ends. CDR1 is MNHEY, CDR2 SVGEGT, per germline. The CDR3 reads CASSYGTGRNYEQYF. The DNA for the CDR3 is TGTGCCAGCAGTTACGGGACCGGACGAAACTACGAGCAGTACTTC.

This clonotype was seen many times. The CDR3 is CASSEYNDRNNSPLHF. The CDR3 nucleotides are TGTGCCAGCAGCGAATACAATGACAGAAATAATTCACCCCTCCACTTT. The chain links TRBV13 to TRBJ1-6, with D perhaps TRBD1 (5 bases). The V end lost 5 bases, the J end lost 5 bases, and 16 bases lay between the germline ends. CDR1 and CDR2 (germline): PRHDT, FYEKMQ (reference sequence). The CDR3 consists of 16 residues.

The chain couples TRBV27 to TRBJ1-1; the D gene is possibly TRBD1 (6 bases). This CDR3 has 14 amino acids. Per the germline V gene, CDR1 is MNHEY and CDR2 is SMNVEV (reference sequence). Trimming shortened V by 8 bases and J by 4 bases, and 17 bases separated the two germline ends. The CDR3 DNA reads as TGTGCCAGCGGGCAACAGGGAGACAGCACTGAAGCTTTCTTT. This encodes CASGQQGDSTEAFF.

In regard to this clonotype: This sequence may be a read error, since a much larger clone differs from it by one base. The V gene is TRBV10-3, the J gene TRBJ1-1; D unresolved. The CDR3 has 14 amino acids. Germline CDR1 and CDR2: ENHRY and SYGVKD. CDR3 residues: CAISDGLVNTGAFF. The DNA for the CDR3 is TGTGCCATCAGTGACGGACTGGTGAACACTGGAGCTTTCTTT.

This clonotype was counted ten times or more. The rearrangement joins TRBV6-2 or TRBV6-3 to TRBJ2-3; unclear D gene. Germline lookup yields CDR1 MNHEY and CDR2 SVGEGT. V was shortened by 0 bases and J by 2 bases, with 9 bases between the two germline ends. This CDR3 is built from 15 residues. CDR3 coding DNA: TGTGCCAGCAGTTACTCTGGCAGTTTCACAGATACGCAGTATTTT. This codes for CASSYSGSFTDTQYF.

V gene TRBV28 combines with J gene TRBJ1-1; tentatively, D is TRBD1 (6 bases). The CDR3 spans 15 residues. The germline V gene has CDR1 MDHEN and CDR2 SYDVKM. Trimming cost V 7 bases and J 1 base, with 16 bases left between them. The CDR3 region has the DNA TGTGCCAGCAACCGGGACAAAGTTCAGAACACTGAAGCTTTCTTT. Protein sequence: CASNRDKVQNTEAFF.

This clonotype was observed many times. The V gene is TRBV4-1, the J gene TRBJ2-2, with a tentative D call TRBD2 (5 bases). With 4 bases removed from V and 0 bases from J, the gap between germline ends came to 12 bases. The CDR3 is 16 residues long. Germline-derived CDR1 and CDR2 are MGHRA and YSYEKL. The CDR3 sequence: CASSLQDSANTGELFF. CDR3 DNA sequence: TGCGCCAGCAGCCTTCAGGACTCCGCGAACACCGGGGAGCTGTTTTTT.

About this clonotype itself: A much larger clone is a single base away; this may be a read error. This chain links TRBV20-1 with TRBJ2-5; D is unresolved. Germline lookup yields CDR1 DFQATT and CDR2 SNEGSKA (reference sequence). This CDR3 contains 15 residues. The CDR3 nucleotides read TGCAGTGCTAGAGATGTAGTAGCTTCTGTCGAGACCCGGTACTTC. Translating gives CSARDVVASVETRYF.

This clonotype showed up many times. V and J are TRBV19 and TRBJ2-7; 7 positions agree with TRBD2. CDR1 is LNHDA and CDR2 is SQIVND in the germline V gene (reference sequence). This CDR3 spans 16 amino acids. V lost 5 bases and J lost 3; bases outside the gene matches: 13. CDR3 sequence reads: CASSPSWASGYYEQYF. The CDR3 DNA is TGTGCCAGTAGTCCCTCCTGGGCTAGCGGATACTACGAGCAGTACTTC.

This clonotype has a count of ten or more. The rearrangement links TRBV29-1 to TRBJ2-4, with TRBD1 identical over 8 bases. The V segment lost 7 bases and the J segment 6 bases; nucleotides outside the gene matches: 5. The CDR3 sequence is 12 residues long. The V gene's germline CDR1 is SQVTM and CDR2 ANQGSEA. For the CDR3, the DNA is TGCAGCGGGACAGGGATCCGAAACATTCAGTACTTC. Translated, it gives CSGTGIRNIQYF.

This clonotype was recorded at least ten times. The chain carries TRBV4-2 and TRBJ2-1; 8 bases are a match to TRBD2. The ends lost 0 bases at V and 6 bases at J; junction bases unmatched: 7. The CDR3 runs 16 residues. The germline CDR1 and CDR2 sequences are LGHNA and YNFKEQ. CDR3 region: CASSQDLVGRGNEQFF. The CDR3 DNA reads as TGTGCCAGCAGCCAAGATCTGGTCGGGAGGGGCAATGAGCAGTTCTTC.

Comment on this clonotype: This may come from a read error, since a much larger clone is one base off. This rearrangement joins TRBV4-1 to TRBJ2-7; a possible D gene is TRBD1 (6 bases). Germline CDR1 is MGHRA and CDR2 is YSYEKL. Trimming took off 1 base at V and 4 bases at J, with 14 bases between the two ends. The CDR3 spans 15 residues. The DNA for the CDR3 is TGCGCCAGCAGCCAAGTTAACAGGGTGAGGTACGAGCAGTACTTC. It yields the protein CASSQVNRVRYEQYF.

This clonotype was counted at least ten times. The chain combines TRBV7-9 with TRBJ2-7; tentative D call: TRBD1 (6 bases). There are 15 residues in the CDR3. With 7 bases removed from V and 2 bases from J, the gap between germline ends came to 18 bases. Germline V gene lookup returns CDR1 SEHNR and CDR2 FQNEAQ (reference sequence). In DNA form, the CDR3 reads TGTGCCAGCACCAGCTGGGACAAACCCGCCTACGAGCAGTACTTC. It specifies CASTSWDKPAYEQYF.

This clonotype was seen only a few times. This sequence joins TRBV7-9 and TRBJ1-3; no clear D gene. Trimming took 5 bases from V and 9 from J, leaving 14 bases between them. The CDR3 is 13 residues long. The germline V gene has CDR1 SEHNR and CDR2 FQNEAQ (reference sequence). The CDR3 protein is CASSPSDRSTIYF. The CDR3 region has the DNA TGTGCCAGCAGCCCCTCGGACCGGAGCACCATATATTTT.

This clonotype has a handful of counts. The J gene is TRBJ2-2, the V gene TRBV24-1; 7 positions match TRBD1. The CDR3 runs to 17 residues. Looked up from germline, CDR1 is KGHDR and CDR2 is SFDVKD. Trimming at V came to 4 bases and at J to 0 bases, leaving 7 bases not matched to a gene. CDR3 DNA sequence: TGTGCCACCAGTGAGCCCAACAGGGGACCGAACACCGGGGAGCTGTTTTTT. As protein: CATSEPNRGPNTGELFF.

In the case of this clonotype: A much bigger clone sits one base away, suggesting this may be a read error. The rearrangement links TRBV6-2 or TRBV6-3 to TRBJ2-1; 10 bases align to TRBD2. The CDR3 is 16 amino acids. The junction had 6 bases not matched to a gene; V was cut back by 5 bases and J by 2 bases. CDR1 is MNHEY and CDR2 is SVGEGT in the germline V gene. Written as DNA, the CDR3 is TGTGCCAGCAGTCCGACTAGCGGGTTCCCCTACAATGAGCAGTTCTTC. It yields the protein CASSPTSGFPYNEQFF.

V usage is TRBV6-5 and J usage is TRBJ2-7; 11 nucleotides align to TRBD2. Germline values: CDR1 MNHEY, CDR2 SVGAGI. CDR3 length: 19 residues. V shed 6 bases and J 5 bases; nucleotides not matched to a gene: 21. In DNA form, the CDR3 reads TGTGCCAGCAGCGACCGACCCGGGACTAGCGGCCTATTTGGGGACGAGCAGTACTTC. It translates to CASSDRPGTSGLFGDEQYF.

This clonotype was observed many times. In DNA, the CDR3 is TGCGCCAGCAGCCAAGACCTTGCTGGGGCCAACGTCCTGACTTTC. Translating it yields CASSQDLAGANVLTF. The J gene is TRBJ2-6, the V gene TRBV4-3; no definite D call. This CDR3 region has 15 residues. Germline V gene sequence: CDR1 LGHNA, CDR2 YSLEER. Deletions cut 0 bases from V and 2 bases from J, with 5 bases between.

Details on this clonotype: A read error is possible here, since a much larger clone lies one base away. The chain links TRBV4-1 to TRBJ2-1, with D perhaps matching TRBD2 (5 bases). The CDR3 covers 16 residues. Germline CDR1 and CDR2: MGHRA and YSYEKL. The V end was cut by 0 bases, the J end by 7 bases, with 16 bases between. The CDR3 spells CASSQDPGVRANEQFF. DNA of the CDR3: TGCGCCAGCAGCCAAGATCCCGGCGTGCGGGCTAATGAGCAGTTCTTC.